This T cell receptor beta chain was profiled in a study of siplizumab effects on memory and regulatory T cells. The assay was immunoSEQ multiplex PCR, and TCRdb's table has in-frame clones only and misses some. The data contain approximately 100,000 clones, roughly nine tenths of them singletons. Study outcomes and limitations: Only a minor fraction of alloreactive clones mapped to unstimulated subsets.

Unmatched junction bases numbered 5, after V lost 3 bases and J lost 6 bases. The CDR3 covers 14 residues. The germline CDR1 and CDR2 sequences are SGHRS and YFSETQ. About this clone: Its cognate antigen is unknown.

V and J are TRBV5-1 and TRBJ2-2, with 7 bases matching TRBD2. Sequencing was carried out using Tregs sorted from blood. The clonotype was recovered from a human donor in good health. CDR3 bases: TGCGCCAGCAGCTACTGGGGGGGAGCCGGGGAGCTGTTTTTT. Its protein product is CASSYWGGAGELFF.